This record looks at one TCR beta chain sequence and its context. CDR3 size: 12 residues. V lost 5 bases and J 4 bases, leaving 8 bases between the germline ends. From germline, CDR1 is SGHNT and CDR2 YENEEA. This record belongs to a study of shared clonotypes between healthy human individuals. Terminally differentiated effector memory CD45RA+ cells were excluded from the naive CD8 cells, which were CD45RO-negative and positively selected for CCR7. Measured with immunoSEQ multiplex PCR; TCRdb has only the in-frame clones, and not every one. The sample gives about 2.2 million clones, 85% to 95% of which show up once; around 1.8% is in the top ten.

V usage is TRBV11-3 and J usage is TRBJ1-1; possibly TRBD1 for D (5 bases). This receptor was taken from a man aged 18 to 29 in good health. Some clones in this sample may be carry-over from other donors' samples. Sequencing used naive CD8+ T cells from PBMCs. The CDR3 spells CASSQGGTEAFF. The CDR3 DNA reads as TGTGCCAGCAGCCAGGGTGGCACTGAAGCTTTCTTT.